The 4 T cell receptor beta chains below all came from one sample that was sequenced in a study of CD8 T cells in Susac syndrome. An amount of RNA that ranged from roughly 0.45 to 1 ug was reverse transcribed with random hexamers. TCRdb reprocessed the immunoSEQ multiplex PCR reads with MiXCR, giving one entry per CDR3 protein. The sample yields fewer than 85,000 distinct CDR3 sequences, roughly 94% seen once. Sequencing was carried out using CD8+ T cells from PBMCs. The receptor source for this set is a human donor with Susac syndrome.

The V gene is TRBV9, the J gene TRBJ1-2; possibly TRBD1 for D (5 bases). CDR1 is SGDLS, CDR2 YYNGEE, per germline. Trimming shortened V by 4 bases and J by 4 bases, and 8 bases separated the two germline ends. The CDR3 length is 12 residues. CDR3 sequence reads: CASSTQVYGYTF. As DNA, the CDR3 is TGTGCCAGCAGCACACAGGTCTATGGCTACACCTTC.

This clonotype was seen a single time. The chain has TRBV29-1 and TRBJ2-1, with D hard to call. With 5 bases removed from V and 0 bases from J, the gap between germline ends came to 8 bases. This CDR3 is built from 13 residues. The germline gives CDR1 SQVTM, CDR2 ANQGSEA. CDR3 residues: CSVFESSYNEQFF. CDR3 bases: TGCAGCGTTTTCGAGAGCTCCTACAATGAGCAGTTCTTC.

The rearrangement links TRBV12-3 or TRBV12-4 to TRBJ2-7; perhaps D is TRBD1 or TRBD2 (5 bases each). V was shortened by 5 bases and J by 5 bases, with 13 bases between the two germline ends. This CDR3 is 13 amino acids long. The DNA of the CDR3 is TGTGCCAGCAGTCCTGGGACGATTCACGAGCAGTACTTC. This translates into CASSPGTIHEQYF.

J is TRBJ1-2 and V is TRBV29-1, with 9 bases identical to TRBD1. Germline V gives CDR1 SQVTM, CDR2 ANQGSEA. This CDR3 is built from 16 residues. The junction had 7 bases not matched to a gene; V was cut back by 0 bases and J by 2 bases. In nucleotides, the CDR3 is TGCAGCGTTGAAGATTCCGGACAGGGGCTCAACTATGGCTACACCTTC. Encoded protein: CSVEDSGQGLNYGYTF.